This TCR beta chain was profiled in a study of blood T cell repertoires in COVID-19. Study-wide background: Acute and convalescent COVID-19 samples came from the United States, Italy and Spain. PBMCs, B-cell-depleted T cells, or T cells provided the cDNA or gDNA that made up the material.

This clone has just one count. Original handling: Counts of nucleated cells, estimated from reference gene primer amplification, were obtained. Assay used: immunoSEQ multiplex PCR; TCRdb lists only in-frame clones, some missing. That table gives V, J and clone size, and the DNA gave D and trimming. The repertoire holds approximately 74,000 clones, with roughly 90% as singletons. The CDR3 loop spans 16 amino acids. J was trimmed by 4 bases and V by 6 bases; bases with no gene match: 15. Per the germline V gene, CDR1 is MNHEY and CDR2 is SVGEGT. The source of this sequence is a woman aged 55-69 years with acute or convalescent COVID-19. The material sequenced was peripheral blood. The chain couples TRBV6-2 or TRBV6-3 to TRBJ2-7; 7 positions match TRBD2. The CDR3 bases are TGTGCCAGCAGCCCTATCTCGGCGGGGGTTTCTTACGAGCAGTACGTC. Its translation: CASSPISAGVSYEQYV.